This entry lists 26 T cell receptor beta chains sequenced from one sample in a study of CD8+ T cells in alopecia areata. RNA was extracted and reverse transcribed into cDNA as the sequencing template. The data were produced by immunoSEQ multiplex PCR, yet TCRdb's version contains in-frame clones alone and is incomplete. The sample shows around 250,000 clones, under 70% of them seen only once. Sequencing used CD4+ T cells sorted from blood, obtained at week 0. The receptors stem from a human donor with alopecia areata.

The chain has TRBV5-1 and TRBJ2-5; D might be TRBD2 (6 bases). Germline lookup yields CDR1 SGHRS and CDR2 YFSETQ. The CDR3 is 14 amino acids. V lost 1 base to trimming and J lost 8 bases, with 15 bases between them. The CDR3 sequence: CASSLSRGRVTQYF. In DNA, the CDR3 is TGCGCCAGCAGCTTGAGCCGGGGGAGAGTAACCCAGTACTTC.

The V and J genes are TRBV2 and TRBJ2-2, with D unresolved. The CDR3 is made up of 13 amino acids. V was pared by 2 bases and J by 6 bases, with 7 bases between. Germline-derived CDR1 and CDR2 are SNHLY and FYNNEI. The CDR3 DNA reads TGTGCCAGCAGTGAAAGGGCTCCCGGGGAGCTGTTTTTT. Amino acids: CASSERAPGELFF.

This clone was seen only a few times. This sequence joins TRBV29-1 and TRBJ1-5, with a weak D call TRBD1 (5 bases). The V end was cut by 5 bases, the J end by 3 bases, with 11 bases between. This CDR3 contains 13 residues. Germline values: CDR1 SQVTM, CDR2 ANQGSEA. The CDR3, as DNA: TGCAGCGTTAGGGGAGGGGTCAATCAGCCCCAGCATTTT. Amino acids: CSVRGGVNQPQHF.

This rearrangement joins TRBV30 to TRBJ2-7; D possibly corresponds to TRBD2 (7 bases). CDR1 and CDR2 (germline): GTSNPN, SVGIG (reference sequence). Trimming cost V 4 bases and J 6 bases, with 16 bases left between them. This CDR3 has 13 residues. In DNA, the CDR3 is TGTGCCTGGATGACGGGGGGCCGGCGCGAGCAGTACTTC. As protein: CAWMTGGRREQYF. Combining the CDR3 with reference TRBV30 and TRBJ2-7 gives the whole variable domain SQTIHQWPATLVQPVGSPLSLECTVEGTSNPNLYWYRQAAGRGLQLLFYSVGIGQISSEVPQNLSASRPQDRQFILSSKKLLLSDSGFYLCAWMTGGRREQYFGPGTRLTVT.

The chain couples TRBV14 to TRBJ1-4; D uncertain. V lost 7 bases to trimming and J lost 5 bases, with 17 bases between them. The CDR3 is 15 amino acids. The germline V gene has CDR1 SGHDN and CDR2 FVKESK. In nucleotides, the CDR3 is TGTGCCAGCATTTCGACGCGGATTGGGAATGAAAAACTGTTTTTT. This translates into CASISTRIGNEKLFF. The full variable domain, in which reference TRBV14 and TRBJ1-4 provide the parts outside the CDR3, is EAGVTQFPSHSVIEKGQTVTLRCDPISGHDNLYWYRRVMGKEIKFLLHFVKESKQDESGMPNNRFLAERTGGTYSTLKVQPAELEDSGVYFCASISTRIGNEKLFFGSGTQLSVL.

As regards this clone: This may be a read error: a much more frequent sequence differs by one nucleotide. This sample also contains other DNA sequences that code for the same CDR3. This chain joins TRBV7-9 and TRBJ2-3; D call uncertain. This CDR3 spans 11 amino acids. V was clipped by 5 bases and J by 1 base, with 1 base between them. The germline gives CDR1 SEHNR, CDR2 FQNEAQ (reference sequence). The CDR3 DNA sequence: TGTGCCAGCAGCCGCACAGATACGCAGTATTTT. This gives the protein CASSRTDTQYF. Full variable domain (rest looked up from reference TRBV7-9 and TRBJ2-3): DTGVSQNPRHKITKRGQNVTFRCDPISEHNRLYWYRQTLGQGPEFLTYFQNEAQLEKSRLLSDRFSAERPKGSFSTLEIQRTEQGDSAMYLCASSRTDTQYFGPGTRLTVL.

CDR3 loop: CASRERGGEDTQYF. CDR3 DNA: TGTGCCAGCAGAGAGCGGGGGGGGGAAGATACGCAGTATTTT. V is TRBV27 and J is TRBJ2-3; 10 positions match TRBD2. Germline-derived CDR1 and CDR2 are MNHEY and SMNVEV (reference sequence). The CDR3 has 14 amino acids. V gave up 6 bases and J gave up 5 bases; unmatched junction bases: 5.

The gene calls are TRBV5-4 and TRBJ1-6, with 9 bases that match TRBD1. The length of the CDR3 is 15 residues. The V segment lost 3 bases and the J segment 7 bases; nucleotides outside the gene matches: 5. Looked up from germline, CDR1 is SGHNT and CDR2 is YYREEE (reference sequence). CDR3 region: CASSWKGTGNSPLHF. The CDR3 coding sequence is TGTGCCAGCAGCTGGAAGGGGACAGGGAATTCACCCCTCCACTTT.

This clone was counted between two and nine times. This chain joins TRBV10-3 and TRBJ1-2; D not certain. V was clipped by 3 bases and J by 0 bases, with 2 bases between them. This CDR3 contains 12 residues. Germline CDR1 and CDR2: ENHRY and SYGVKD. The CDR3 DNA is TGTGCCATCAGTGAAGCTAACTATGGCTACACCTTC. Its translation: CAISEANYGYTF.

On this clone: A junction boundary mismatches the germline segment, possibly from a read error. The chain uses TRBV18 and TRBJ2-5; the D gene could be TRBD1 or TRBD2 (5 bases each). CDR1 is KGHSH and CDR2 is LQKENI in the germline V gene. The CDR3 loop spans 12 amino acids. CDR3 nucleotide sequence: TGTGCCACCTCAGGGAGTCACGAGACCCAGTACTTC. Encoded protein: CATSGSHETQYF.

The table lists this clone with many counts. This CDR3 reads CAISEPEGRGQAFF. In nucleotides, the CDR3 is TGTGCCATCAGTGAGCCCGAAGGCCGGGGCCAAGCTTTCTTT. The chain uses TRBV10-3 and TRBJ1-1, with D perhaps TRBD1 (5 bases). Germline V lookup: CDR1 ENHRY, CDR2 SYGVKD. V dropped 2 bases and J dropped 9 bases, with 16 bases sitting between them. The CDR3 loop spans 14 amino acids.

The rearrangement links TRBV10-3 to TRBJ1-2; D gene unclear. The CDR3 sequence is 12 residues long. Germline CDR1 reads ENHRY; CDR2 reads SYGVKD. V was cut by 4 bases and J by 5 bases, with 8 bases left in between. The CDR3 region is CAISGSEYGYTF. For the CDR3, the DNA is TGTGCCATCAGTGGGTCAGAATATGGCTACACCTTC.

This clone was counted only a few times. J is TRBJ1-1 and V is TRBV29-1; 7 bases are a match to TRBD1. In germline, CDR1 is SQVTM, CDR2 ANQGSEA. The CDR3 has 13 amino acids. After removal of 6 bases from V and 4 bases from J, the junction contained 8 bases not matched to a gene. CDR3 protein: CSVSTGRGTEAFF. CDR3 bases: TGCAGCGTCTCGACAGGGCGAGGCACTGAAGCTTTCTTT.

The rearrangement joins TRBV9 to TRBJ1-2; TRBD1 matches at 7 bases. Germline loops: CDR1 SGDLS, CDR2 YYNGEE. J lost 5 bases, V lost 3 bases, and 7 bases had no gene match. The length of the CDR3 is 14 residues. CDR3 region: CASSATGSPYGYTF. The CDR3 nucleotides are TGTGCCAGCAGCGCGACAGGGAGTCCATATGGCTACACCTTC.

J is TRBJ1-2 and V is TRBV29-1; D is uncertain. Deletions cut 4 bases from V and 8 bases from J, with 11 bases between. This CDR3 is built from 11 residues. Germline values: CDR1 SQVTM, CDR2 ANQGSEA. In nucleotides, the CDR3 is TGCAGCGTTGGACGGGTCGAAGGCTACACCTTC. Its protein product is CSVGRVEGYTF. Full variable domain (missing parts from reference TRBV29-1 and TRBJ1-2): SAVISQKPSRDICQRGTSLTIQCQVDSQVTMMFWYRQQPGQSLTLIATANQGSEATYESGFVIDKFPISRPNLTFSTLTVSNMSPEDSSIYLCSVGRVEGYTFGSGTRLTVV.

This clone was recorded only once. This chain joins TRBV29-1 and TRBJ2-1, with TRBD1 identical over 8 bases. Germline CDR1 and CDR2: SQVTM and ANQGSEA. The CDR3 has 12 residues. CDR3 bases: TGCAGGACAGGGGACCCCGGAGAGGAGCAGTTCTTC. Its translation: CRTGDPGEEQFF.

This clone showed up just once. The chain joins TRBV6-5 to TRBJ2-5; D not resolved. The germline CDR1 and CDR2 sequences are MNHEY and SVGAGI. CDR3 length equals 14 residues. V gave up 7 bases and J gave up 3 bases, with 15 bases separating them. The CDR3 protein is CASIDRGGKETQYF. In nucleotides, the CDR3 is TGTGCCAGCATCGACCGTGGTGGGAAAGAGACCCAGTACTTC.

The chain uses TRBV12-5 and TRBJ2-7; D is ambiguous. Germline V lookup: CDR1 LGHNT, CDR2 FRNRAP. With 5 bases removed from V and 3 bases from J, the gap between germline ends came to 5 bases. CDR3 length equals 11 residues. The CDR3 nucleotides are TGTGCTAGTGGTAAGGACTACGAGCAGTACTTC. Translated: CASGKDYEQYF.

CDR3 amino acids: CASSSPPGETQYF. The CDR3 DNA is TGTGCCAGCAGTTCCCCCCCCGGGGAGACCCAGTACTTC. The V and J genes are TRBV27 and TRBJ2-5; no firm D call. In germline, CDR1 is MNHEY, CDR2 SMNVEV (reference sequence). Deletions cut 4 bases from V and 5 bases from J, with 11 bases between. The CDR3 extends over 13 amino acids.

There are a few counts of this clone. The chain uses TRBV2 and TRBJ2-3; D remains ambiguous. The CDR3 totals 13 residues. Germline CDR1 reads SNHLY; CDR2 reads FYNNEI. Trimming stripped 8 bases from V and 2 bases from J, with 11 bases between. The DNA for the CDR3 is TGTGCCAGCGGGGTGTCTCCCACAGATACGCAGTATTTT. Translating gives CASGVSPTDTQYF.

The chain employs TRBV6-5 and TRBJ1-1; no firm D call. V was clipped by 5 bases and J by 4 bases, with 8 bases between them. The germline CDR1 and CDR2 sequences are MNHEY and SVGAGI. CDR3 length: 12 residues. The CDR3 sequence is CASSRGGTEAFF. CDR3 coding DNA: TGTGCCAGCAGTCGGGGAGGCACTGAAGCTTTCTTT.

The chain is built from TRBV19 and TRBJ2-7; 9 bases are a match to TRBD1. J gave up 3 bases and V 9 bases, and 9 bases lay outside the gene matches. This CDR3 is 14 amino acids long. CDR1 is LNHDA, CDR2 SQIVND, per germline (reference sequence). CDR3: CASSPGTGLYEQYF. CDR3 sequence (DNA): TGTGCCAGCAGCCCCGGGACAGGGCTCTACGAGCAGTACTTC.

The gene calls are TRBV6-5 and TRBJ2-7; a weak D match, TRBD2 (5 bases). V lost 5 bases and J 4 bases, leaving 9 bases between the germline ends. The CDR3 totals 12 residues. CDR1 MNHEY and CDR2 SVGAGI come from the germline V gene. DNA for the CDR3: TGTGCCAGCAGTCCCCCGGGGTACGAGCAGTACTTC. This gives the protein CASSPPGYEQYF.

The gene calls are TRBV9 and TRBJ2-3; no clear D. Germline CDR1 SGDLS, CDR2 YYNGEE. Trimming shortened V by 1 base and J by 0 bases, and 6 bases separated the two germline ends. CDR3 length: 14 amino acids. The CDR3 sequence is CASSVISSTDTQYF. The CDR3 DNA sequence: TGTGCCAGCAGCGTAATCTCTAGCACAGATACGCAGTATTTT.

The J gene is TRBJ1-2, the V gene TRBV6-6; D uncertain. V dropped 8 bases and J dropped 8 bases, with 18 bases sitting between them. CDR1 and CDR2 from the germline V gene are MNHNY and SVGAGI (reference sequence). The CDR3 covers 13 residues. The CDR3 DNA reads TGTGCCAGCGGACCAACAGCGGGAACCGGCTACACCTTC. Translation: CASGPTAGTGYTF.

Comment on this clone: At the DNA level, this CDR3 is encoded by other sequences in the same sample as well. CDR3 protein: CASSLGGYNEQFF. The CDR3 DNA sequence: TGTGCCAGCAGCTTAGGGGGTTACAATGAGCAGTTCTTC. The chain carries TRBV11-2 and TRBJ2-1; D remains ambiguous. This CDR3 region has 13 residues. V was clipped by 1 base and J by 4 bases, with 5 bases between them. Germline CDR1 SGHAT, CDR2 FQNNGV.